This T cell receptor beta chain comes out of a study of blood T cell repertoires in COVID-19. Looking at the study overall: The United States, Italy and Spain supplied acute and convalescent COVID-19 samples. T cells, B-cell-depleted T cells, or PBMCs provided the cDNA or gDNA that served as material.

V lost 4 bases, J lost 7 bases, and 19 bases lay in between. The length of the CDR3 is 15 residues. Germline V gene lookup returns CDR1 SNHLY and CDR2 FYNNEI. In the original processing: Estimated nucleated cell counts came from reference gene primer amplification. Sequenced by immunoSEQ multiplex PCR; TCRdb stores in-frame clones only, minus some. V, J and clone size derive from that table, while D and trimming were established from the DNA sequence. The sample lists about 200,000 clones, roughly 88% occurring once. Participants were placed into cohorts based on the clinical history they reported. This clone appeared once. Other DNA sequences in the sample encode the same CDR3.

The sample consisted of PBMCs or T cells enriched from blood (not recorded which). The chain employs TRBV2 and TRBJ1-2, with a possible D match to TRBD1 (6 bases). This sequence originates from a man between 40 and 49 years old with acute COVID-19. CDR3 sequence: CASSVGLGGASGYTF. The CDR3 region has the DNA TGTGCCAGCAGTGTGGGTCTGGGGGGGGCGAGTGGCTACACCTTC. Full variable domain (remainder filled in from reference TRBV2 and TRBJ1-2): EPEVTQTPSHQVTQMGQEVILRCVPISNHLYFYWYRQILGQKVEFLVSFYNNEISEKSEIFDDQFSVERPDGSNFTLKIRSTKLEDSAMYFCASSVGLGGASGYTFGSGTRLTVV.